These 3 T cell receptor beta chains originate from one sample sequenced in a study of Graves' ophthalmopathy and Graves' hyperthyroidism (dated by TCRdb to the late 2010s). Instrument on record: Illumina HiSeq 2000. For repertoire sequencing, the TCR beta CDR3 regions were amplified from RNA transcripts. HTBI primers and the Qiagen OneStep RT-PCR kit were used in a first-round RT-PCR, which was followed by a second-round multiplex PCR, size selection and purification. TCRdb reran the public reads through fastp at Q25 and MiXCR, keeping productive beta chains. When rows share a CDR3 protein, they turn into one entry using the most common DNA and genes. Present in this sample are approximately 380,000 distinct CDR3 sequences, over 20% of which were seen just once. The top ten constitute 3% of the sample. The sequencing sample was made of peripheral blood. These receptors were obtained from a woman aged 18-29 years with stable Graves' hyperthyroidism. Donor details come from another sample of the same person, matched by shared clones.

This clonotype was found many times. The CDR3 DNA is TGTGCCAGCAGTGAAGCGGAGGGGAATCAAGAGACCCAGTACTTC. Residues: CASSEAEGNQETQYF. The chain recombines TRBV2 with TRBJ2-5; a weak D match, TRBD2 (6 bases). Germline CDR1 SNHLY, CDR2 FYNNEI. This CDR3 region has 15 residues. Trimming shortened V by 0 bases and J by 2 bases, and 10 bases separated the two germline ends. The full variable domain, its missing parts supplied by reference TRBV2 and TRBJ2-5, is EPEVTQTPSHQVTQMGQEVILRCVPISNHLYFYWYRQILGQKVEFLVSFYNNEISEKSEIFDDQFSVERPDGSNFTLKIRSTKLEDSAMYFCASSEAEGNQETQYFGPGTRLLVL.

J is TRBJ1-5 and V is TRBV13; no firm D call. Germline V CDR1 and CDR2: PRHDT, FYEKMQ (reference sequence). The ends were cut back, 5 bases at V and 3 bases at J, with 8 bases in the middle. This CDR3 contains 13 residues. CDR3 DNA: TGTGCCAGCAGCCTGAACCCCAATCAGCCCCAGCATTTT. Translation gives CASSLNPNQPQHF. Full variable domain (rest looked up from reference TRBV13 and TRBJ1-5): AAGVIQSPRHLIKEKRETATLKCYPIPRHDTVYWYQQGPGQDPQFLISFYEKMQSDKGSIPDRFSAQQFSDYHSELNMSSLELGDSALYFCASSLNPNQPQHFGDGTRLSIL.

The chain carries TRBV5-4 and TRBJ1-2; weak D call: TRBD1 (5 bases). The germline V and J ends were trimmed by 2 bases and 4 bases, with 15 bases remaining between them. This CDR3 region has 15 residues. Germline-derived CDR1 and CDR2 are SGHNT and YYREEE (reference sequence). The CDR3 nucleotides read TGTGCCAGCAGCTTTCGTAGACAGCCTTTCTATGGCTACACCTTC. Its protein product is CASSFRRQPFYGYTF.